These 19 T cell receptor beta chains share one sample of origin, sequenced in a study of shared clonotypes between healthy human individuals. Here immunoSEQ multiplex PCR was the method, and the copy in TCRdb shows in-frame clones only, minus some. The sample records hundreds of thousands of clones, more than 70% being singletons. The sample consisted of PBMCs. These receptor sequences come from a woman between 40 and 55 years old in good health. Some clones in this sample may be carry-over from other donors' samples.

CDR3 loop: CATQGGLDTQYF. CDR3 nucleotide sequence: TGTGCCACCCAGGGGGGATTGGATACGCAGTATTTT. The chain has TRBV15 and TRBJ2-3, with a tentative D call TRBD1 (7 bases). The CDR3 spans 12 residues. Germline V lookup: CDR1 LNHNV, CDR2 YYDKDF (reference sequence). V gave up 8 bases and J gave up 6 bases, with 12 bases separating them.

In this sample, this clone turned up many times. The rearrangement joins TRBV30 to TRBJ2-1; 7 bases match TRBD1. The CDR3 length is 13 residues. J was trimmed by 10 bases and V by 1 base; bases with no gene match: 7. Germline CDR1 and CDR2: GTSNPN and SVGIG (reference sequence). The chain's CDR3 is CAWSGDSEREQFF. DNA for the CDR3: TGTGCCTGGAGTGGGGACAGCGAAAGAGAGCAGTTCTTC.

The CDR3 here is CASSVQVSYEQYF. CDR3 DNA sequence: TGTGCCAGCAGCGTACAGGTCTCCTACGAGCAGTACTTC. The chain links TRBV6-5 to TRBJ2-7; D is perhaps TRBD1 (5 bases). This CDR3 has 13 amino acids. Per germline, CDR1 MNHEY and CDR2 SVGAGI. The V gene lost 6 bases and the J gene lost 0 bases, with 9 bases spanning the gap.

The chain is built from TRBV5-1 and TRBJ2-7; 11 bases fit TRBD2. The V segment lost 1 base and the J segment 5 bases; nucleotides outside the gene matches: 5. Germline V gene sequence: CDR1 SGHRS, CDR2 YFSETQ. The length of the CDR3 is 15 residues. The CDR3 reads CASSLTSGRYHEQYF. CDR3 in DNA: TGCGCCAGCAGCTTGACTAGCGGGAGATATCACGAGCAGTACTTC.

The chain carries TRBV19 and TRBJ2-7; 8 bases are shared with TRBD1. The ends lost 11 bases at V and 3 bases at J; junction bases unmatched: 15. Germline CDR1 is LNHDA and CDR2 is SQIVND (reference sequence). CDR3 length: 15 amino acids. CDR3 region: CARFHEDRARYEQYF. The CDR3 nucleotides read TGTGCCCGGTTCCACGAGGACAGGGCGCGCTACGAGCAGTACTTC.

This clone was detected only once. This chain uses TRBV28 with TRBJ2-5; 9 bases are shared with TRBD2. The J segment lost 11 bases and the V segment lost 6 bases, leaving 13 bases of the junction unmatched. Germline assignment: CDR1 MDHEN and CDR2 SYDVKM. The CDR3 consists of 14 residues. This chain's CDR3 is CASRKAGGRFEQYF. In nucleotides, the CDR3 is TGTGCCAGCAGGAAGGCGGGAGGGCGTTTTGAGCAGTACTTC.

The rearrangement uses TRBV2 and TRBJ1-1; D is uncertain. The CDR3 spans 13 residues. V lost 7 bases, J lost 1 base, and 10 bases lay in between. The V gene's germline CDR1 is SNHLY and CDR2 FYNNEI. CDR3 nucleotides: TGTGCCAGCAACCCATTCGGGAACACTGAAGCTTTCTTT. Translating it yields CASNPFGNTEAFF.

The V call is TRBV9, the J call TRBJ2-1; 10 nucleotides agree with TRBD1. Germline CDR1 SGDLS, CDR2 YYNGEE. The trim removed 4 bases at V and 7 bases at J, leaving 8 bases unmatched. This CDR3 has 15 amino acids. Here the CDR3 reads CASSPGGTGVNEQFF. In DNA form, the CDR3 reads TGTGCCAGCAGCCCAGGGGGGACAGGGGTTAATGAGCAGTTCTTC.

This clone was recorded once. This probably arose from a read error, given a far larger clone one base away. The CDR3: CSVATGSSYEQYF. The CDR3 DNA is TGCAGCGTGGCCACAGGGAGCTCCTACGAGCAGTACTTC. V gene TRBV29-1 combines with J gene TRBJ2-7, with D tentatively TRBD1 (6 bases). Germline V CDR1 and CDR2: SQVTM, ANQGSEA. CDR3 length: 13 residues. V lost 6 bases, J lost 0 bases, and 12 bases lay in between.

This chain connects TRBV29-1 to TRBJ2-2, with a tentative D call TRBD1 (6 bases). Germline CDR1 SQVTM, CDR2 ANQGSEA. This CDR3 is 14 amino acids long. Trimming took off 5 bases at V and 5 bases at J, with 15 bases between the two ends. The CDR3: CSVRVGGGTGELFF. CDR3 in DNA: TGCAGCGTTAGGGTTGGGGGCGGGACCGGGGAGCTGTTTTTT.

This clone was observed at least ten times. The chain combines TRBV18 with TRBJ1-1; D remains ambiguous. Trimming took off 2 bases at V and 5 bases at J, with 12 bases between the two ends. The CDR3 spans 14 residues. Germline CDR1 reads KGHSH; CDR2 reads LQKENI. The CDR3 here is CASSPGLPGTEAFF. DNA of the CDR3: TGTGCCAGCTCACCAGGCCTCCCAGGAACTGAAGCTTTCTTT.

Worth noting for this clone: Since a far larger clone is one base different, this is likely a read error. This chain links TRBV4-3 with TRBJ2-6; D is unclear. The CDR3 length is 14 residues. Trimming stripped 0 bases from V and 12 bases from J, with 12 bases between. Germline V gene lookup returns CDR1 LGHNA and CDR2 YSLEER. In DNA form, the CDR3 reads TGCGCCAGCAGCCAAGATCGGGCAGGTGGCGTCCTGACTTTC. Its translation: CASSQDRAGGVLTF.

Remarks on this clone: Other DNA sequences in the same sample also yield this CDR3. This sequence joins TRBV18 and TRBJ2-3; no clear D. Germline CDR1 and CDR2: KGHSH and LQKENI. Trimming pared 3 bases from V and 0 bases from J, leaving 7 bases between. The CDR3 is 14 amino acids. The CDR3 is CASSPSPSTDTQYF. In nucleotides, the CDR3 is TGTGCCAGCTCACCTAGCCCTAGCACAGATACGCAGTATTTT.

This CDR3 is CASSPQGGLDTEAFF. The CDR3, as DNA: TGTGCCAGCTCACCCCAAGGGGGCCTGGACACTGAAGCTTTCTTT. This chain uses TRBV18 with TRBJ1-1, with 7 bases fitting TRBD1. V lost 3 bases, J lost 3 bases, and 7 bases stayed unmatched. Germline CDR1 and CDR2: KGHSH and LQKENI. The CDR3 covers 15 residues.

On this clone itself: A junction end diverges from the germline sequence, so it may reflect a read error. The chain is built from TRBV27 and TRBJ1-2; 8 bases fit TRBD1. This CDR3 region has 13 residues. Germline V CDR1 and CDR2: MNHEY, SMNVEV (reference sequence). DNA of the CDR3: TGTGCCAGCAGTCGACAGGGGACACGTGGCTACGCCTTC. This encodes CASSRQGTRGYAF.

The chain recombines TRBV7-9 with TRBJ1-5; D is uncertain. From germline, CDR1 is SEHNR and CDR2 FQNEAQ (reference sequence). The V and J ends lost 2 bases and 3 bases respectively, with 5 bases between them. This CDR3 region has 13 residues. The CDR3, as DNA: TGTGCCAGCAGCTTAACGGACAATCAGCCCCAGCATTTT. Its protein product is CASSLTDNQPQHF. The full variable domain, completed using reference TRBV7-9 and TRBJ1-5, is DTGVSQNPRHKITKRGQNVTFRCDPISEHNRLYWYRQTLGQGPEFLTYFQNEAQLEKSRLLSDRFSAERPKGSFSTLEIQRTEQGDSAMYLCASSLTDNQPQHFGDGTRLSIL.

This chain uses TRBV21-1 with TRBJ2-3; the table gives TRBD2 as D, unverified against the DNA. TRBV21-1 is an annotated pseudogene. The CDR3 loop spans 16 amino acids. This CDR3 is CASSTGTSDRKDTQYF. The CDR3, as DNA: TGTGCCAGCAGCACCGGAACTAGCGACCGTAAAGATACGCAGTATTTT.

The gene calls are TRBV28 and TRBJ2-2; D is ambiguous. CDR3 size: 12 residues. Trimming shortened V by 4 bases and J by 7 bases, and 7 bases separated the two germline ends. Germline V gene sequence: CDR1 MDHEN, CDR2 SYDVKM. The chain's CDR3 is CASSSGVGELFF. For the CDR3, the DNA is TGTGCCAGCAGTTCTGGGGTCGGGGAGCTGTTTTTT.

V and J are TRBV30 and TRBJ2-2, with 8 bases fitting TRBD1. Losses at the gene ends were 0 bases for V and 6 bases for J; bases not matched to a gene: 0. The CDR3 has 13 amino acids. From germline, CDR1 is GTSNPN and CDR2 SVGIG (reference sequence). CDR3 bases: TGTGCCTGGAGTGTACAGGGGGCCGGGGAGCTGTTTTTT. This codes for CAWSVQGAGELFF.